Listed below are T cell receptor beta chains from one sample, sequenced in a study of blood T cell repertoires in COVID-19. Produced via immunoSEQ multiplex PCR; TCRdb's table is partial and in-frame only. The sample holds some 100,000 clones; around 80% are singletons and the top ten take under 8%. The source material was peripheral blood. Receptor source: a woman of 80 years or more with active or convalescent COVID-19. The CDR3 runs from the conserved cysteine through the conserved F or W. The D gene is left open where the match is weak. Clone size, where shown, is once, few, many, or a class for clones that have expanded.

J gene,D gene,V gene,clone size,CDR3 DNA,CDR3 protein
TRBJ1-2,NA,TRBV5-4,NA,TGTGCCAGCAGCTTGGAGGACATCAGGGGCGGCTACACCTTC,CASSLEDIRGGYTF
TRBJ1-4,TRBD1,TRBV7-2,NA,TGTGCCAGCAGCAACCAGGGGGGTACTAATGAAAAACTGTTTTTT,CASSNQGGTNEKLFF
TRBJ1-5,NA,TRBV24-1,NA,TGTGCCACCAGTGATAGCCGTAGGGGATCGTACCAGCCCCAGCATTTT,CATSDSRRGSYQPQHF
TRBJ1-4,TRBD1,TRBV10-1,few,TGCGCCAGCAGTGAGGACGGACAGGGAGTGGTGAATGAAAAACTGTTTTTT,CASSEDGQGVVNEKLFF
TRBJ1-3,NA,TRBV9,NA,TGTGCCAGCAGCTCAGACACCAAGAGCTCTGGAAACACCATATATTTT,CASSSDTKSSGNTIYF
TRBJ2-7,TRBD2,TRBV10-1,NA,TGCGCCAGGCAACGCGGAGGCGGGGGTTCTTACGAGCAGTACTTC,CARQRGGGGSYEQYF
TRBJ2-7,NA,TRBV9,NA,TGTGCCAGCAGCGTAGCCCCAGGGGAGAGCTACGAGCAGTACTTC,CASSVAPGESYEQYF
TRBJ2-1,TRBD2,TRBV3-1/TRBV3-2,NA,TGTGCCAGCAGCCATCCAGTGGGAGGGCCTGACAATGAGCAGTTCTTC,CASSHPVGGPDNEQFF
TRBJ1-4,NA,TRBV5-1,NA,TGCGCCAGCAGCTTGACACAGGGTACTAATGAAAAACTGTTTTTT,CASSLTQGTNEKLFF
TRBJ1-1,NA,TRBV19,NA,TGTGCCAGTAGTATAGGCAGGACGATCACGGGGACTGAAGCTTTCTTT,CASSIGRTITGTEAFF
TRBJ2-2,TRBD2,TRBV27,few,TGTGCCAGCTCACCCCCTGTCTTAGCGGGTTACACCGGGGAGCTGTTTTTT,CASSPPVLAGYTGELFF
TRBJ2-3,TRBD1,TRBV5-1,NA,TGCGCCAGCAGCGACCCGGGACAGGGGCCTCTCACAGATACGCAGTATTTT,CASSDPGQGPLTDTQYF
TRBJ2-1,NA,TRBV4-1,NA,TGCGCCAGCAGCCAAGATGGGACACACAATGAGCAGTTCTTC,CASSQDGTHNEQFF
TRBJ2-7,NA,TRBV28,NA,TGTGCCAGCAGTTTACCCCAGGGTAGGTACGAGCAGTACTTC,CASSLPQGRYEQYF
TRBJ2-7,NA,TRBV30,NA,TGTGCCTGGAGCTATCTAAGTAGCTCCTACGAGCAGTACTTC,CAWSYLSSSYEQYF
TRBJ2-5,NA,TRBV9,NA,TGTGCCAGCAGCACCGAGACAGGTCCCGGGGAGACCCAGTACTTC,CASSTETGPGETQYF
TRBJ2-4,NA,TRBV27,NA,TGTGCCAGCAGTTTAGACATCTTAGCCAAAAACATTCAGTACTTC,CASSLDILAKNIQYF
TRBJ1-2,NA,TRBV3-1/TRBV3-2,NA,TGTGCCAGCAGCCCCCGCCCCGGGGGGCAGGCCACCCGTACAGGGGGCTACACCTTC,CASSPRPGGQATRTGGYTF
TRBJ2-5,NA,TRBV27,NA,TGTGCCAGCAGTTCCGGAGCAGGGGGTGGGAGGGAGACCCAGTACTTC,CASSSGAGGGRETQYF
TRBJ2-7,NA,TRBV6-6,few,TGTGCCAGCAGTGGACAGCTCTACGAGCAGTACTTC,CASSGQLYEQYF
TRBJ1-3,NA,TRBV9,NA,TGTGCCAGCAGCCCCCAGACTGTTGCTGGAAACACCATATATTTT,CASSPQTVAGNTIYF
TRBJ2-1,TRBD2,TRBV5-1,NA,TGCGCCAGCAGCTTAGCGGGAGGGCCGAAGAATGAGCAGTTCTTC,CASSLAGGPKNEQFF
TRBJ1-2,NA,TRBV5-4,NA,TGTGCCAGCAGCTTGCCCCAGGGATCCTATGGCTACACCTTC,CASSLPQGSYGYTF
TRBJ2-2,NA,TRBV6-2/TRBV6-3,NA,TGTGCCAGCAGTCCGGTGCGGGACTTTGACACCGGGGAGCTGTTTTTT,CASSPVRDFDTGELFF
TRBJ2-4,TRBD2,TRBV18,NA,TGTGCCAGCTCACCCCCGGGAGGCCGTATCATTCAGTACTTC,CASSPPGGRIIQYF
TRBJ2-2,TRBD1,TRBV7-2,NA,TGTGCCAGCGTACCTCGTCAGCGACAGGGCGCCGGGGAGCTGTTTTTT,CASVPRQRQGAGELFF